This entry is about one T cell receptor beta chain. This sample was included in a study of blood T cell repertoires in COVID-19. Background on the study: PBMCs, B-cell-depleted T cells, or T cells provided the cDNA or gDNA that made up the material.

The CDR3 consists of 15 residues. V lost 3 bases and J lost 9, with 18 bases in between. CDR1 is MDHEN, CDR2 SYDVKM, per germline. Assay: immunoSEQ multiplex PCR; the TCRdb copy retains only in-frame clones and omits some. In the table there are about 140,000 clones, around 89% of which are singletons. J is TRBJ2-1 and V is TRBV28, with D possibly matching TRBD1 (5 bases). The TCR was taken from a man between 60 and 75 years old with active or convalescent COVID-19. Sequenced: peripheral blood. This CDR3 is CASSFDVQGSPEQFF. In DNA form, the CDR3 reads TGTGCCAGCAGTTTTGATGTCCAGGGTTCTCCTGAGCAGTTCTTC.